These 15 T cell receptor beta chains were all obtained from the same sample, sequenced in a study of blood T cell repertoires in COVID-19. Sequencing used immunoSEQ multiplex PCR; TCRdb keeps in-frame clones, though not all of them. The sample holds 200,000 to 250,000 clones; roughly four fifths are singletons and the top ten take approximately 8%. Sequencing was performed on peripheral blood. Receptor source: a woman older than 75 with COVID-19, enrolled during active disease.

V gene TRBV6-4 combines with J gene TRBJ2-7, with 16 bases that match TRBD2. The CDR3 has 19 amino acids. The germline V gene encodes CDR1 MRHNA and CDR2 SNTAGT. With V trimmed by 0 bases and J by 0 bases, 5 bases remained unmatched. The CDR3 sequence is CASSDSPGLAGGSSYEQYF. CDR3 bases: TGTGCCAGCAGTGACTCCCCGGGACTAGCGGGAGGGAGCTCCTACGAGCAGTACTTC.

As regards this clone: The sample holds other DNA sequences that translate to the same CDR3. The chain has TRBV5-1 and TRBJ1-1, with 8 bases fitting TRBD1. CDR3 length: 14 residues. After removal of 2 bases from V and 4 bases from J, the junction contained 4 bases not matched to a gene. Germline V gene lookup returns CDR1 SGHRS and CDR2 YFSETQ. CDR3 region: CASSLGQGGTEAFF. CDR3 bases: TGCGCCAGCAGCTTAGGACAGGGCGGCACTGAAGCTTTCTTT.

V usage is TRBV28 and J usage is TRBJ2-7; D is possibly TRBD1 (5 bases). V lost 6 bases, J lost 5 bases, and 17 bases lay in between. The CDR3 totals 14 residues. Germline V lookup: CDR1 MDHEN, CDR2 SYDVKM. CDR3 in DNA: TGTGCCAGCAGCTCCCCAACAGGTCGCCACGAGCAGTACTTC. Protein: CASSSPTGRHEQYF.

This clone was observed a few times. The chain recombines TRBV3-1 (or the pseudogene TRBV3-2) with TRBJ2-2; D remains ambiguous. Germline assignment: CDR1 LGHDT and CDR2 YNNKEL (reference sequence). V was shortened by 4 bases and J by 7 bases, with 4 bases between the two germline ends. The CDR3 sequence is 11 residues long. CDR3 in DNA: TGTGCCAGCAGCCGAGGCGGGGAGCTGTTTTTT. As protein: CASSRGGELFF.

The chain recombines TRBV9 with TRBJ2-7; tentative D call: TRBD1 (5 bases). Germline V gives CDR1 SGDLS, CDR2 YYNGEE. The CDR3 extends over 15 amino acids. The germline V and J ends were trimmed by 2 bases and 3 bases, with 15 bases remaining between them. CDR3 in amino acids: CASSVGQGLVYEQYF. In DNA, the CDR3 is TGTGCCAGCAGCGTTGGTCAGGGTCTCGTCTACGAGCAGTACTTC. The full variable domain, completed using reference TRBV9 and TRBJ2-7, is DSGVTQTPKHLITATGQRVTLRCSPRSGDLSVYWYQQSLDQGLQFLIQYYNGEERAKGNILERFSAQQFPDLHSELNLSSLELGDSALYFCASSVGQGLVYEQYFGPGTRLTVT.

For the CDR3, the DNA is TGCGCCAGCTCACTAGCGGGGGGTACCGGGGAGCTGTTTTTT. It codes for CASSLAGGTGELFF. The chain recombines TRBV10-2 with TRBJ2-2; 12 bases are shared with TRBD2. This CDR3 has 14 amino acids. After removal of 8 bases from V and 5 bases from J, the junction contained 3 bases not matched to a gene. Germline loops: CDR1 WSHSY, CDR2 SAAADI.

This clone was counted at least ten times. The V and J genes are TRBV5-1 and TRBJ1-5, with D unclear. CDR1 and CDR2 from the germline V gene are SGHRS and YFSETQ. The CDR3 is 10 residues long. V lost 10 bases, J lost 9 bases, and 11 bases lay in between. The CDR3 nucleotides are TGCGCCGGGTCCGGGAGGCCCCAGCATTTT. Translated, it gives CAGSGRPQHF.

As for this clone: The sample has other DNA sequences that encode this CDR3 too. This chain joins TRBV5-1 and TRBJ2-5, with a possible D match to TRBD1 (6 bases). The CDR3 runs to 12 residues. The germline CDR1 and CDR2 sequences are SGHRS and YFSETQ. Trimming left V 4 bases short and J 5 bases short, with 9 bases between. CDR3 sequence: CASSLRGETQYF. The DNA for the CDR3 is TGCGCCAGCAGCCTGAGGGGGGAGACCCAGTACTTC. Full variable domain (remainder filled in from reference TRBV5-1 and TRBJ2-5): KAGVTQTPRYLIKTRGQQVTLSCSPISGHRSVSWYQQTPGQGLQFLFEYFSETQRNKGNFPGRFSGRQFSNSRSEMNVSTLELGDSALYLCASSLRGETQYFGPGTRLLVL.

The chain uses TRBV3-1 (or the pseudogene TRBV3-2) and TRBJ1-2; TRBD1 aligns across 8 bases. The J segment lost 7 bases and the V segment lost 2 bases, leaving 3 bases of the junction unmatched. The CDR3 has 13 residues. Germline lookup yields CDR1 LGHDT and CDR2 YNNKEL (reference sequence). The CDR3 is CASSQSQGGGYTF. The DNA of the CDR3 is TGTGCCAGCAGCCAATCACAGGGGGGTGGCTACACCTTC.

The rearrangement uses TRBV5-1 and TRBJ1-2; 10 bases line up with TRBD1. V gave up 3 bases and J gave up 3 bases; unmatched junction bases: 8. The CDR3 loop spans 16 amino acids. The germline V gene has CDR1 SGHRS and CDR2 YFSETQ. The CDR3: CASSSYGTGDYYGYTF. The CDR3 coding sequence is TGCGCCAGCAGCTCCTACGGGACAGGGGATTACTATGGCTACACCTTC.

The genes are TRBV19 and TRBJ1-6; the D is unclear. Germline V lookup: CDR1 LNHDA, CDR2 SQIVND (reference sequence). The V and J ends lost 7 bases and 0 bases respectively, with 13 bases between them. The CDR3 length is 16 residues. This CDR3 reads CASTRSLSSYNSPLHF. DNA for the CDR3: TGTGCCAGTACTCGGTCTTTGAGCTCCTATAATTCACCCCTCCACTTT.

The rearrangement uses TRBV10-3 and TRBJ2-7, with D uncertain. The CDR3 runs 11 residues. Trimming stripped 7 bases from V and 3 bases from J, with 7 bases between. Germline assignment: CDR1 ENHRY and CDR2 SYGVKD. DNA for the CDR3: TGTGCCATCAAGGCGGACTACGAGCAGTACTTC. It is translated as CAIKADYEQYF.

For the CDR3, the DNA is TGTGCCAGCAGCCAAGACTTAGCGGGGGTAGGAGATACGCAGTATTTT. The encoded protein is CASSQDLAGVGDTQYF. The genes are TRBV3-1 (or the pseudogene TRBV3-2) and TRBJ2-3, with 9 positions matching TRBD2. The CDR3 is made up of 16 amino acids. With V trimmed by 0 bases and J by 5 bases, 6 bases remained unmatched. Germline assignment: CDR1 LGHDT and CDR2 YNNKEL (reference sequence).

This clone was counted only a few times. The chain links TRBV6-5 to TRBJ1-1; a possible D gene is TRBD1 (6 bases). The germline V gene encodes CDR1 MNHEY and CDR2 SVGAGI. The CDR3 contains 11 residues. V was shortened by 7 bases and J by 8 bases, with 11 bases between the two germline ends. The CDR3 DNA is TGTGCCAGCATAATCAGGGGCGAAGCTTTCTTT. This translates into CASIIRGEAFF.

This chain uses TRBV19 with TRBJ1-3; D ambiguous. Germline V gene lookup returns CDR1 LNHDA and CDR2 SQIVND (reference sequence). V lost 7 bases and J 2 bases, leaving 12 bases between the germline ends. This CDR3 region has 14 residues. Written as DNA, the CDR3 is TGTGCCAGTAAGAGGGAACACGCTGGAAACACCATATATTTT. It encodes CASKREHAGNTIYF.